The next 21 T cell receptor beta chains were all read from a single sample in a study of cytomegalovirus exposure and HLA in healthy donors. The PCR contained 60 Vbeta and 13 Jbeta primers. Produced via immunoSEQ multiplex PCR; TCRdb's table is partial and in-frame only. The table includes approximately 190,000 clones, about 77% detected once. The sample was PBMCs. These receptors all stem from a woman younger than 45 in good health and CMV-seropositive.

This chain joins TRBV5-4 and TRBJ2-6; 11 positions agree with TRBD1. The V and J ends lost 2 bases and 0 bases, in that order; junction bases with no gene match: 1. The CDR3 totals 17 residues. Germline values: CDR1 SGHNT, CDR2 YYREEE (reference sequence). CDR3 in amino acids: CASSFGTGGSGANVLTF. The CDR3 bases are TGTGCCAGCAGCTTCGGGACAGGGGGCTCTGGGGCCAACGTCCTGACTTTC.

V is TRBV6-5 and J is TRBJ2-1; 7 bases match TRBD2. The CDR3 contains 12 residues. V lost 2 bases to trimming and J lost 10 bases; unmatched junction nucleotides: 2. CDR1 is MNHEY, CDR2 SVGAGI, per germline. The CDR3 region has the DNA TGTGCCAGCAGTTACCCCGGGGGGGAGCAGTTCTTC. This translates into CASSYPGGEQFF.

The CDR3 region is CASSFGGESYEQYF. The CDR3 nucleotides read TGCGCCAGCAGTTTCGGGGGTGAGTCCTACGAGCAGTACTTC. This sequence joins TRBV5-1 and TRBJ2-7, with a weak D call TRBD2 (6 bases). The CDR3 extends over 14 amino acids. Trimming took off 5 bases at V and 1 base at J, with 13 bases between the two ends. CDR1 and CDR2 (germline): SGHRS, YFSETQ.

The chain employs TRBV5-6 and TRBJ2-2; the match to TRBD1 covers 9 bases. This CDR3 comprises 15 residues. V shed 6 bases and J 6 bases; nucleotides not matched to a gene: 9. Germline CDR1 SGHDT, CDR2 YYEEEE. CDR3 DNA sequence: TGTGCCAGCAAACCGGGACAGGGTCTTCCCGGGGAGCTGTTTTTT. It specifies CASKPGQGLPGELFF.

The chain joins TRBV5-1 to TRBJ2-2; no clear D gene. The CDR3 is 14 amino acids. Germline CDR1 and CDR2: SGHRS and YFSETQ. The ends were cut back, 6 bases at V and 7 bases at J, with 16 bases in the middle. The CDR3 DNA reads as TGCGCCAGCACCCGAACAGCCATGGGCGGGGAGCTGTTTTTT. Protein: CASTRTAMGGELFF.

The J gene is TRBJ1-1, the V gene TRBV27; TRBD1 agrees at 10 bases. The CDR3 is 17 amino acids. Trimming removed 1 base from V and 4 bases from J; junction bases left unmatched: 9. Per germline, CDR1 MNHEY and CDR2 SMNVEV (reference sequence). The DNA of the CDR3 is TGTGCCAGCAGTTTATTGGGACAGGGGATAGTTAGCACTGAAGCTTTCTTT. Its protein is CASSLLGQGIVSTEAFF.

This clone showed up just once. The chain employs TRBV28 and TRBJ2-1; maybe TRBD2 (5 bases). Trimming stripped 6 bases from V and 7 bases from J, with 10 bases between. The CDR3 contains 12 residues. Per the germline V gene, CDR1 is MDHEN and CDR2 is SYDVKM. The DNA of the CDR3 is TGTGCCAGCAGCCTACTAGTGAATGAGCAGTTCTTC. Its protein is CASSLLVNEQFF.

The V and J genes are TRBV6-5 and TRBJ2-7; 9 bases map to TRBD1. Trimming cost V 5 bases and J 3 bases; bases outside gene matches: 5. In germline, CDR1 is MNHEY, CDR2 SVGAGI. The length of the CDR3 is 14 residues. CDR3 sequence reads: CASSPGTGNYEQYF. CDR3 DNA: TGTGCCAGCAGTCCCGGGACAGGGAACTACGAGCAGTACTTC.

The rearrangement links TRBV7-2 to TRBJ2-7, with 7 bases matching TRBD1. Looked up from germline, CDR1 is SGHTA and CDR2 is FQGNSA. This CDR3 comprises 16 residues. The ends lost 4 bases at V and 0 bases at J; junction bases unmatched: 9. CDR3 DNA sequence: TGTGCCAGCAGCTCGGATTCCGGGACAGCCTCCTACGAGCAGTACTTC. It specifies CASSSDSGTASYEQYF. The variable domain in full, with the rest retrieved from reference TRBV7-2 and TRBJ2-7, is GAGVSQSPSNKVTEKGKDVELRCDPISGHTALYWYRQSLGQGLEFLIYFQGNSAPDKSGLPSDRFSAERTGGSVSTLTIQRTQQEDSAVYLCASSSDSGTASYEQYFGPGTRLTVT.

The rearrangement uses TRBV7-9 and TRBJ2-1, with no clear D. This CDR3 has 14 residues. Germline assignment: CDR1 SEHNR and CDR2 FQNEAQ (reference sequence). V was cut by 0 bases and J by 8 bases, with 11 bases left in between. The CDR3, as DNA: TGTGCCAGCAGCTTAGCCGAGCCGTCCTATGAGCAGTTCTTC. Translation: CASSLAEPSYEQFF.

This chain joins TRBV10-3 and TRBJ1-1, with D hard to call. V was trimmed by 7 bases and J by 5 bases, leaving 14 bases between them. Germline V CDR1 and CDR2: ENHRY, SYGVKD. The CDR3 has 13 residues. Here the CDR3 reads CAITQGGVTEAFF. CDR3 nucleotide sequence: TGTGCCATCACCCAAGGCGGAGTAACTGAAGCTTTCTTT.

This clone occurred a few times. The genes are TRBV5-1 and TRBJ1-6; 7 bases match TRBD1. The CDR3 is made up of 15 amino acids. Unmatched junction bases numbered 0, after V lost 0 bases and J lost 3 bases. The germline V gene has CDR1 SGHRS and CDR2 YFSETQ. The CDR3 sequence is CASSLGDSYNSPLHF. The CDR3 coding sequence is TGCGCCAGCAGCTTGGGGGACAGCTATAATTCACCCCTCCACTTT.

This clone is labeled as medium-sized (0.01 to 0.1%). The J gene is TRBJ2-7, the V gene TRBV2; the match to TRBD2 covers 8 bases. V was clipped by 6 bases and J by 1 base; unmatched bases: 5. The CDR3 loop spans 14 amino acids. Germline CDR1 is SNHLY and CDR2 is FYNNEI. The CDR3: CASSQAGASYEQYF. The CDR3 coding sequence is TGTGCCAGCAGCCAAGCGGGAGCGTCCTACGAGCAGTACTTC.

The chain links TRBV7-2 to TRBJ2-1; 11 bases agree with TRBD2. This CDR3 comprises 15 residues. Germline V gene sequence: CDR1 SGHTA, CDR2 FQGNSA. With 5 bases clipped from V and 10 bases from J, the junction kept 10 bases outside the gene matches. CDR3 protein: CASSPFGTSGGEQFF. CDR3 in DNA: TGTGCCAGCAGCCCCTTCGGGACTAGCGGAGGCGAGCAGTTCTTC.

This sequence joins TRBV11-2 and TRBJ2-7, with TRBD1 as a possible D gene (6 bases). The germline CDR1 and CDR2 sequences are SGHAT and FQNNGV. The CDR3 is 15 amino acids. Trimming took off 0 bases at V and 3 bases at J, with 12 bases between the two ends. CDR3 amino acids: CASSLEVGGFYEQYF. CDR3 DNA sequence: TGTGCCAGCAGCTTAGAGGTTGGGGGCTTCTACGAGCAGTACTTC.

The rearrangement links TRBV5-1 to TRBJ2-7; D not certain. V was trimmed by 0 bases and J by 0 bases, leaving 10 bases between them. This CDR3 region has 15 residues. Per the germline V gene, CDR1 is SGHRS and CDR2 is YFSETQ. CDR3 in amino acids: CASSLAPASSYEQYF. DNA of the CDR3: TGCGCCAGCAGCTTGGCGCCTGCCAGCTCCTACGAGCAGTACTTC.

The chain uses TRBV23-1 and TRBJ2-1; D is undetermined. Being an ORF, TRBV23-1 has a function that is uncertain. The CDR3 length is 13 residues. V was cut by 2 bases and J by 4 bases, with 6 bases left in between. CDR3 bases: TGCGCCAGCAGTCAAGGGCCGTACAATGAGCAGTTCTTC. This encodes CASSQGPYNEQFF.

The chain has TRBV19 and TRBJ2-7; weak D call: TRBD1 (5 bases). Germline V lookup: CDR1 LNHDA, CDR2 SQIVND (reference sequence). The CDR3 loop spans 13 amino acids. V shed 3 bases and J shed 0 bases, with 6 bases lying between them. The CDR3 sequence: CASSIDSSYEQYF. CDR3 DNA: TGTGCCAGTAGTATCGACAGCTCCTACGAGCAGTACTTC.

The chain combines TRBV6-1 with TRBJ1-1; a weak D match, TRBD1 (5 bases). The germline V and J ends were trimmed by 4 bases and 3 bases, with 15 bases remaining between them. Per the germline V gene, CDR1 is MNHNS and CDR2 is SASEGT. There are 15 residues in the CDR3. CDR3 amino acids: CASSGRGAGDTEAFF. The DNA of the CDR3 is TGTGCCAGCAGTGGGCGCGGGGCGGGGGACACTGAAGCTTTCTTT.

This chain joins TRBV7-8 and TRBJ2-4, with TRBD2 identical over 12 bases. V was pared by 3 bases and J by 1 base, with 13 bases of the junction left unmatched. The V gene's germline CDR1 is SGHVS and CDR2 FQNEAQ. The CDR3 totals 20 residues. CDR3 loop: CASSFLATGTSGFAKNIQYF. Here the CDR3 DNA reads TGTGCCAGCAGCTTCCTCGCTACCGGGACTAGCGGGTTTGCCAAAAACATTCAGTACTTC.

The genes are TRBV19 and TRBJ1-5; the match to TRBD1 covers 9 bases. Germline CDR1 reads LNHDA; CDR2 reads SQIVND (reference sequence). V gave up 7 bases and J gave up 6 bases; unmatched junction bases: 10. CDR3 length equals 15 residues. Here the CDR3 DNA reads TGTGCCAGTATGACTCCGGGACAGGGTCTTCAGCCCCAGCATTTT. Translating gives CASMTPGQGLQPQHF.